This TCR beta chain was identified during a study of T cell responses to AZD1222 COVID-19 vaccine. Overall study results and limits: Reports say nearly half of spike-specific TCRs go after unmutated variant regions. Breadth and depth of Spike-specific TCRs rose after two AZD1222 doses. Baseline serostatus was positive in only six AZD1222 recipients.

The germline CDR1 and CDR2 sequences are SGDLS and YYNGEE. J lost 3 bases, V lost 4 bases, and 8 bases had no gene match. The CDR3 runs to 16 residues. About this clone itself: The antigen is unknown.

Profiled with immunoSEQ multiplex PCR; TCRdb holds only in-frame clones, not every one. Of under 150,000 clones in the sample, 88% were seen once. The rearrangement joins TRBV9 to TRBJ2-7; 12 bases are shared with TRBD1. The input for sequencing was peripheral blood, taken on day 0 of AZD1222 vaccination. This sequence originates from an adult in good health. The CDR3 protein is CASSPRGTGGNYEQYF. The CDR3 nucleotides are TGTGCCAGCAGCCCGAGGGGGACAGGGGGCAACTACGAGCAGTACTTC.